This record concerns one T cell receptor (beta chain) sequence. This sample is part of a study of T-cell reconstitution after alpha-beta-depleted transplantation in children. As it was prepared, the TCRbeta library received unique molecular identifiers. TCRdb fed the PCR reads into MiXCR, producing one record per CDR3 protein. The data contain some 500,000 distinct CDR3 sequences, roughly 18% of them singletons. The CDR3 spans 16 residues. Germline V gene data show CDR1 as KGHDR and CDR2 as SFDVKD. V lost 0 bases to trimming and J lost 5 bases, with 12 bases between them. This clonotype originated in a human donor who donated a stem cell graft to a child with acute lymphoblastic leukemia. The rearrangement uses TRBV24-1 and TRBJ2-2, with a possible D match to TRBD2 (6 bases). This specimen consisted of PBMCs from the stem cell graft donor, obtained from the stem cell graft. The CDR3, as DNA: TGTGCCACCAGTGATTTGTTCAGCGGGCCTACCGGGGAGCTGTTTTTT. Amino acids: CATSDLFSGPTGELFF.